These 11 T cell receptor beta chains were all obtained from the same sample, sequenced in a study of cytomegalovirus exposure and HLA in healthy donors. Sequencing used immunoSEQ multiplex PCR; TCRdb keeps in-frame clones, though not all of them. In the table there are 130,000 to 150,000 clones, over 80% of which are singletons. The sample comprised PBMCs. The receptors were gathered from a man younger than 35 in good health and CMV-seropositive.

This chain uses TRBV2 with TRBJ2-7; 11 bases align to TRBD2. Germline CDR1 SNHLY, CDR2 FYNNEI. Trimming took 6 bases from V and 5 from J; bases not matched to a gene: 6. This CDR3 spans 14 amino acids. CDR3 coding DNA: TGTGCCAGCAGCGATAGCGGGGGGGTGAACGAGCAGTACTTC. Protein sequence: CASSDSGGVNEQYF.

The count of this clone is one. This chain's CDR3 is CASSPDRYSNQPQHF. The CDR3 nucleotides are TGTGCCAGCAGTCCGGACAGATATAGCAATCAGCCCCAGCATTTT. This rearrangement joins TRBV6-6 to TRBJ1-5; D might be TRBD1 (6 bases). Germline-derived CDR1 and CDR2 are MNHNY and SVGAGI (reference sequence). This CDR3 is built from 15 residues. V was pared by 5 bases and J by 0 bases, with 11 bases between.

V and J are TRBV7-8 and TRBJ1-4, with 7 nucleotides matching TRBD1. V trimming: 0 bases; J trimming: 8 bases; junction bases outside the gene matches: 6. Germline V gives CDR1 SGHVS, CDR2 FQNEAQ. This CDR3 is 15 amino acids long. Here the CDR3 reads CASSLAGDRGEKLFF. CDR3 DNA sequence: TGTGCCAGCAGCTTAGCGGGGGACAGAGGGGAAAAACTGTTTTTT.

The rearrangement links TRBV11-2 to TRBJ2-3; TRBD1 matches 7 bases. Losses at the gene ends were 5 bases for V and 0 bases for J; bases not matched to a gene: 8. CDR3 size: 16 residues. Germline V gives CDR1 SGHAT, CDR2 FQNNGV. The chain's CDR3 is CASSLRQGLSTDTQYF. The DNA for the CDR3 is TGTGCCAGCAGCCTTCGACAGGGTCTGAGCACAGATACGCAGTATTTT.

V gene TRBV29-1 combines with J gene TRBJ2-3; D remains ambiguous. CDR3 size: 13 residues. The germline V gene encodes CDR1 SQVTM and CDR2 ANQGSEA. V dropped 4 bases and J dropped 1 base, with 9 bases sitting between them. The CDR3 is CSVVSGGTDTQYF. The CDR3 region has the DNA TGCAGCGTTGTATCCGGAGGCACAGATACGCAGTATTTT.

The chain couples TRBV2 to TRBJ2-5; no clear D gene. CDR1 is SNHLY and CDR2 is FYNNEI in the germline V gene. V was cut by 4 bases and J by 3 bases, with 3 bases left in between. CDR3 length: 11 amino acids. The CDR3 reads CASSAEETQYF. CDR3 nucleotide sequence: TGTGCCAGCAGTGCGGAAGAGACCCAGTACTTC. The full variable domain, completed using reference TRBV2 and TRBJ2-5, is EPEVTQTPSHQVTQMGQEVILRCVPISNHLYFYWYRQILGQKVEFLVSFYNNEISEKSEIFDDQFSVERPDGSNFTLKIRSTKLEDSAMYFCASSAEETQYFGPGTRLLVL.

The chain is built from TRBV7-2 and TRBJ2-7; TRBD1 might be the D (6 bases). The CDR3 is 14 residues long. The germline V gene encodes CDR1 SGHTA and CDR2 FQGNSA. The ends were cut back, 0 bases at V and 3 bases at J, with 9 bases in the middle. CDR3 DNA: TGTGCCAGCAGCTTAGCGGGGGCGAACTACGAGCAGTACTTC. This encodes CASSLAGANYEQYF.

This CDR3 reads CASSDTENYGYTF. The CDR3 DNA sequence: TGTGCCAGCAGCGATACAGAGAACTATGGCTACACCTTC. The J gene is TRBJ1-2, the V gene TRBV6-1; no reliable D call. Trimming took off 6 bases at V and 2 bases at J, with 10 bases between the two ends. Germline V CDR1 and CDR2: MNHNS, SASEGT. This CDR3 comprises 13 residues.

J is TRBJ1-2 and V is TRBV29-1, with 9 bases identical to TRBD1. CDR1 SQVTM and CDR2 ANQGSEA come from the germline V gene. This CDR3 spans 15 amino acids. The V and J ends lost 5 bases and 6 bases, in that order; junction bases with no gene match: 13. This CDR3 reads CSVPPSGTGSDGYTF. Here the CDR3 DNA reads TGCAGCGTTCCCCCATCCGGGACAGGGAGTGATGGCTACACCTTC.

This chain joins TRBV30 and TRBJ1-4; D may be TRBD1 (6 bases). The germline V and J ends were trimmed by 3 bases and 7 bases, with 18 bases remaining between them. Germline CDR1 reads GTSNPN; CDR2 reads SVGIG (reference sequence). The CDR3 extends over 15 amino acids. The CDR3 is CAWRSSGGAREKLFF. CDR3 DNA: TGTGCCTGGAGGTCGTCGGGGGGGGCTCGTGAAAAACTGTTTTTT.

A single count supports this clone. The chain recombines TRBV19 with TRBJ1-2; unclear D gene. The length of the CDR3 is 13 residues. Germline V gives CDR1 LNHDA, CDR2 SQIVND (reference sequence). V was trimmed by 7 bases and J by 1 base, leaving 10 bases between them. The CDR3 protein is CASTSVFNYGYTF. The CDR3 DNA follows: TGTGCCAGTACCTCGGTCTTTAACTATGGCTACACCTTC.